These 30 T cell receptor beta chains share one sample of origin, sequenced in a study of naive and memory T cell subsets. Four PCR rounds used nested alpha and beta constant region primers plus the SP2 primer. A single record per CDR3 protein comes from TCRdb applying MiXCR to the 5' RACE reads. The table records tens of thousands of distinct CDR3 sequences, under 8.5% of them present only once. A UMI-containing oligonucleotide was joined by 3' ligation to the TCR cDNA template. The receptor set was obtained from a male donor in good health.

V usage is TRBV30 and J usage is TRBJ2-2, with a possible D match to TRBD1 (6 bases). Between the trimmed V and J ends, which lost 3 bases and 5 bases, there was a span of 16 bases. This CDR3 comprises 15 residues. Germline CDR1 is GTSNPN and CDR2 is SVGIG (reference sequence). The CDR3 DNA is TGTGCCTGGAGGTCCCCCAGGGGTCGGACCGGGGAGCTGTTTTTT. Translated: CAWRSPRGRTGELFF.

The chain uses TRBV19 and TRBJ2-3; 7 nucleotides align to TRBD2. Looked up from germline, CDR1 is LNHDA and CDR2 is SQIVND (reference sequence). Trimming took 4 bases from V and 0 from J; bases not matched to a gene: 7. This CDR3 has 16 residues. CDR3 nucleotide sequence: TGTGCCAGTAGTACCCAGGGACTAACTAGCACAGATACGCAGTATTTT. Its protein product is CASSTQGLTSTDTQYF.

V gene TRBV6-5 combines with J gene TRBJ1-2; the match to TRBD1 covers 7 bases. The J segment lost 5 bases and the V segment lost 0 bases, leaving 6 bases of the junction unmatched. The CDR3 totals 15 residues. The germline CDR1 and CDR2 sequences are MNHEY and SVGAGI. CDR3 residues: CASSYSNRGDYGYTF. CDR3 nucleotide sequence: TGTGCCAGCAGTTACTCGAACAGGGGAGATTATGGCTACACCTTC.

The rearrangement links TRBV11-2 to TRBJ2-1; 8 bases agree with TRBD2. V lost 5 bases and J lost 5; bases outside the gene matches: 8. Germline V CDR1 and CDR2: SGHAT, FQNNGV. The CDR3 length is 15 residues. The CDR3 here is CASSPLAGGHNEQFF. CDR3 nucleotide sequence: TGTGCCAGCAGCCCTCTCGCGGGGGGACACAATGAGCAGTTCTTC.

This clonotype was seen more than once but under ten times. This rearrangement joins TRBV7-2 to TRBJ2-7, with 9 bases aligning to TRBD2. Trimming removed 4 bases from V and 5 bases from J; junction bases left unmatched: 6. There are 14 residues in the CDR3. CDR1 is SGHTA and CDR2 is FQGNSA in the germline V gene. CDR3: CASSSLSGGNEQYF. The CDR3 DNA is TGTGCCAGCAGCTCCCTTAGCGGGGGCAACGAGCAGTACTTC.

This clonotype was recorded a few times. This CDR3 is CASRPDRGRGLSYNEQFF. CDR3 sequence (DNA): TGTGCCAGCAGGCCGGACAGGGGGCGGGGGCTCTCCTACAATGAGCAGTTCTTC. This chain joins TRBV27 and TRBJ2-1, with 11 positions matching TRBD1. After removal of 6 bases from V and 0 bases from J, the junction contained 10 bases not matched to a gene. CDR3 length equals 18 residues. Germline V gene sequence: CDR1 MNHEY, CDR2 SMNVEV (reference sequence).

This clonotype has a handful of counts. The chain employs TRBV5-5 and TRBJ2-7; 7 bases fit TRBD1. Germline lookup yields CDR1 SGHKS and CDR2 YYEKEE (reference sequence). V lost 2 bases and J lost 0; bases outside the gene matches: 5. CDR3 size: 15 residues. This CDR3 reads CASSLGQASSYEQYF. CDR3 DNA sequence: TGTGCCAGCAGCTTAGGACAGGCGAGCTCCTACGAGCAGTACTTC.

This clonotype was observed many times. CDR3 DNA sequence: TGCAGTGCTCGTAGACAGGTCGGGGAGCTGTTTTTT. It encodes CSARRQVGELFF. The V gene is TRBV20-1, the J gene TRBJ2-2; D possibly corresponds to TRBD1 (6 bases). The CDR3 covers 12 residues. The germline V gene encodes CDR1 DFQATT and CDR2 SNEGSKA (reference sequence). Trimming shortened V by 5 bases and J by 7 bases, and 11 bases separated the two germline ends.

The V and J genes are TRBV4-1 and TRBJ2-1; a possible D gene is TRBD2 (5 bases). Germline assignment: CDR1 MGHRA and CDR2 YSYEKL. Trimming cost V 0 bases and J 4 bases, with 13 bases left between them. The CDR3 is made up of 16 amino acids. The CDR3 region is CASSQDWAGGYNEQFF. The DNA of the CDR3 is TGCGCCAGCAGCCAAGATTGGGCAGGCGGGTACAATGAGCAGTTCTTC.

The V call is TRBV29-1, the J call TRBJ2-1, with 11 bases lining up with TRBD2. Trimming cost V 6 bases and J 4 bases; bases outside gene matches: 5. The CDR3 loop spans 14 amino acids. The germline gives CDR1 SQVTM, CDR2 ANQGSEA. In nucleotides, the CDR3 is TGCAGCGTCCTGACTAGCGGGAAGTACAATGAGCAGTTCTTC. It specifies CSVLTSGKYNEQFF.

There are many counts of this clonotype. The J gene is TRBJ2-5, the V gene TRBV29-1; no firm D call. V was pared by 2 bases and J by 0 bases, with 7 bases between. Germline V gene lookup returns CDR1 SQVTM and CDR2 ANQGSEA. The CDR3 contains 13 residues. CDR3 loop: CSVEFQNQETQYF. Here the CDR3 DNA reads TGCAGCGTTGAATTCCAGAACCAAGAGACCCAGTACTTC. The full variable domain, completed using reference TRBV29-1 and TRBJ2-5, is SAVISQKPSRDICQRGTSLTIQCQVDSQVTMMFWYRQQPGQSLTLIATANQGSEATYESGFVIDKFPISRPNLTFSTLTVSNMSPEDSSIYLCSVEFQNQETQYFGPGTRLLVL.

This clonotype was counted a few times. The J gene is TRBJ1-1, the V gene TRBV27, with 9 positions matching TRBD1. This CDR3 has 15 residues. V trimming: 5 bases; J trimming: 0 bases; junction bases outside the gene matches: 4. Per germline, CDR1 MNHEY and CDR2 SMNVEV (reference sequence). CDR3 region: CASSTRTGVNTEAFF. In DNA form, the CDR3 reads TGTGCCAGCAGTACACGGACAGGGGTGAACACTGAAGCTTTCTTT.

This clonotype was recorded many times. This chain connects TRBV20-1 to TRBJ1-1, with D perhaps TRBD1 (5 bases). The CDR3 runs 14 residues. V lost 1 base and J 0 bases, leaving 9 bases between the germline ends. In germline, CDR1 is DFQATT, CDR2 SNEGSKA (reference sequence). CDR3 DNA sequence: TGCAGTGCTAGAGTCCCGGGGGTGAACACTGAAGCTTTCTTT. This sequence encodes CSARVPGVNTEAFF.

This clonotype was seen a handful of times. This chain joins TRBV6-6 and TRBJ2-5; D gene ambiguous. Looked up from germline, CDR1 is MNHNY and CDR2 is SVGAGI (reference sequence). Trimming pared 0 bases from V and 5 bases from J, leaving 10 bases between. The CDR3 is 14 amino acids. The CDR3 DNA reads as TGTGCCAGCAGTTACTCTCGGACCATTGAGACCCAGTACTTC. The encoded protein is CASSYSRTIETQYF.

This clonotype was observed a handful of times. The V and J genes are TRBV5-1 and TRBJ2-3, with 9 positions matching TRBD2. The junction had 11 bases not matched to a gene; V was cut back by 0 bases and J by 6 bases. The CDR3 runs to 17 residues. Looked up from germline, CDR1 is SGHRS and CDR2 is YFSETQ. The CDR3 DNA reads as TGCGCCAGCAGCTTGGTAGTAGCGGGAGCGTCCTCGGATACGCAGTATTTT. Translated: CASSLVVAGASSDTQYF.

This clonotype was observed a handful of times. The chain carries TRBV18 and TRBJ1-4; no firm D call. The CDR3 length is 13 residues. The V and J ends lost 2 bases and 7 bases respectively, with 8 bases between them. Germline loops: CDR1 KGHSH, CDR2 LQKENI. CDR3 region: CASSPVDSEKLFF. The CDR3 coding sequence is TGTGCCAGCTCACCAGTGGATTCTGAAAAACTGTTTTTT.

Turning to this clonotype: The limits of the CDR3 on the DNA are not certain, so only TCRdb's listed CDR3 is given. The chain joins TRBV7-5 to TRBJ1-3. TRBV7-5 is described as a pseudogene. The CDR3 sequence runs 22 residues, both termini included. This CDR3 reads CISVSEAPDSRHSRRTTNTIYF.

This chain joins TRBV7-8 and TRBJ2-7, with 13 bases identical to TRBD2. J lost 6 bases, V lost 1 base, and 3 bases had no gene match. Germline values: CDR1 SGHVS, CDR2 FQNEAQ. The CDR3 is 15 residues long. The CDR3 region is CASSLGLAGGIEQYF. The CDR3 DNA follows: TGTGCCAGCAGCTTAGGACTAGCGGGGGGAATCGAGCAGTACTTC.

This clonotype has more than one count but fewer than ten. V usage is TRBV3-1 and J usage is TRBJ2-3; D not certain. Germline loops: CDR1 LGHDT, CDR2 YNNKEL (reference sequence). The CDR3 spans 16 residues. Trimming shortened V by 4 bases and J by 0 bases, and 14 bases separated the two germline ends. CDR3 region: CASSPAPSASTDTQYF. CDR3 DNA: TGTGCCAGCAGCCCCGCCCCCTCGGCTAGCACAGATACGCAGTATTTT.

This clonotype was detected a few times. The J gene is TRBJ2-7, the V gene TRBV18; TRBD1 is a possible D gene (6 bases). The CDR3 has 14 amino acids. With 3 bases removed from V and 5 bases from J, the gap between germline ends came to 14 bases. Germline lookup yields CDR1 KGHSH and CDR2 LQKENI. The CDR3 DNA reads TGTGCCAGCTCACCCCAAACAGGGCTAAACGAGCAGTACTTC. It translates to CASSPQTGLNEQYF.

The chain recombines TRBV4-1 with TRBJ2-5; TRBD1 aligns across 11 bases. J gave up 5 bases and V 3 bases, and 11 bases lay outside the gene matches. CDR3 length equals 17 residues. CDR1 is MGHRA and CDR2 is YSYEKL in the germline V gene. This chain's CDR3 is CASSQSKGGQGGETQYF. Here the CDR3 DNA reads TGCGCCAGCAGCCAGTCCAAAGGGGGACAGGGGGGCGAGACCCAGTACTTC.

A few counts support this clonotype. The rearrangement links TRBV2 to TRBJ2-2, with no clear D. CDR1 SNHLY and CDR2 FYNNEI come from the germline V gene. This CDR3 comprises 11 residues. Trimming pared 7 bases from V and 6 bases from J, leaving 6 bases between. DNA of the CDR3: TGTGCCAGCATCCGCGCCGGGGAGCTGTTTTTT. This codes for CASIRAGELFF. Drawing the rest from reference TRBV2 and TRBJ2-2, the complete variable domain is EPEVTQTPSHQVTQMGQEVILRCVPISNHLYFYWYRQILGQKVEFLVSFYNNEISEKSEIFDDQFSVERPDGSNFTLKIRSTKLEDSAMYFCASIRAGELFFGEGSRLTVL.

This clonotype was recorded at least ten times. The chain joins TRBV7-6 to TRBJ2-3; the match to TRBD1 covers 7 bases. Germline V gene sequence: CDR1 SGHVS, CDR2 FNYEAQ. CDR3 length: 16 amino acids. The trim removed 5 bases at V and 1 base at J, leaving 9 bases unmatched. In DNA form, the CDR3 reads TGTGCCAGCAGCGGACAGGTGGGAAGGGGCACAGATACGCAGTATTTT. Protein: CASSGQVGRGTDTQYF.

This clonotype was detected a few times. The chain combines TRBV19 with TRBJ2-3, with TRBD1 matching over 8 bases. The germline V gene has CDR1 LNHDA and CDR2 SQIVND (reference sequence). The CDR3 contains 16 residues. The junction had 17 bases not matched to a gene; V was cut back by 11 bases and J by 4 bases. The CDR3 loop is CASQPRTGLSADTQYF. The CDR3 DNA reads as TGTGCCTCGCAGCCCCGGACAGGGCTCAGCGCAGATACGCAGTATTTT.

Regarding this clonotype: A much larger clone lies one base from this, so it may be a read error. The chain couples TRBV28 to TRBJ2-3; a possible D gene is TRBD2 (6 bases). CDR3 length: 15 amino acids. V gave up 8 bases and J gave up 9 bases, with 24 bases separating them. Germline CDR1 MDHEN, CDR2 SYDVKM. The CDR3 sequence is CASGLSGLGGGTQYF. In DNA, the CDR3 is TGTGCCAGCGGTCTATCGGGACTGGGCGGTGGGACGCAGTATTTT. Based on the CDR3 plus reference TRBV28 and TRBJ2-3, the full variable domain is DVKVTQSSRYLVKRTGEKVFLECVQDMDHENMFWYRQDPGLGLRLIYFSYDVKMKEKGDIPEGYSVSREKKERFSLILESASTNQTSMYLCASGLSGLGGGTQYFGPGTRLTVL.

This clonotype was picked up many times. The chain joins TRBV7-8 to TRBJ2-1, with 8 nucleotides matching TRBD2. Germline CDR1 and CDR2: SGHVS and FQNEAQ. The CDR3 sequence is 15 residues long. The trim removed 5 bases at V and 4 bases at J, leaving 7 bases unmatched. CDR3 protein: CASSHIAGKYNEQFF. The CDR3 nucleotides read TGTGCCAGCAGCCATATAGCGGGGAAATACAATGAGCAGTTCTTC.

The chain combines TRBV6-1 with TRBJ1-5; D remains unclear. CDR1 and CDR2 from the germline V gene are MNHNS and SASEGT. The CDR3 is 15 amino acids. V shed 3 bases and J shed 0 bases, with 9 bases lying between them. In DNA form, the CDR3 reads TGTGCCAGCAGTGATTACGTGGCTAGCAATCAGCCCCAGCATTTT. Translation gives CASSDYVASNQPQHF.

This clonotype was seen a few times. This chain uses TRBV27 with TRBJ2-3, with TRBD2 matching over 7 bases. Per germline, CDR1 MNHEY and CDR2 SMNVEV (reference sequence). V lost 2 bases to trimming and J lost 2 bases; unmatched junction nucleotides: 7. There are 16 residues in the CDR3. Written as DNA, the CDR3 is TGTGCCAGCAGTTTAATAGCGGGCCTCTCCACAGATACGCAGTATTTT. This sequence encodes CASSLIAGLSTDTQYF.

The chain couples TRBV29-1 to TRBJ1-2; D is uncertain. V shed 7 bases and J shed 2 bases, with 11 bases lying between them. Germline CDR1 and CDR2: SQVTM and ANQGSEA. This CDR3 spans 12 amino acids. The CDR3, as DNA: TGCAGCGCTCAAAGGCAAAACTATGGCTACACCTTC. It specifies CSAQRQNYGYTF.

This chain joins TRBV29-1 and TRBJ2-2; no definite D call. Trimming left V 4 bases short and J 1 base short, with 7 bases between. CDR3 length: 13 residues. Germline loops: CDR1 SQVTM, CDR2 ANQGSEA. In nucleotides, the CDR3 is TGCAGCGTTGGGCAGCTGAACACCGGGGAGCTGTTTTTT. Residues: CSVGQLNTGELFF.